The 20 T cell receptor beta chains listed next were all sequenced from one sample in a study of blood T cell repertoires in COVID-19. Sequencing was performed with immunoSEQ multiplex PCR; in TCRdb, only in-frame clones are kept and a portion is missing. The table shows about 180,000 clones, with 88% occurring only once. The material sequenced was PBMCs or T cells enriched from blood (not recorded which). The receptor source for this set is a woman under 30 who had recovered from COVID-19.

V gene TRBV7-2 combines with J gene TRBJ2-5; D is possibly TRBD2 (5 bases). Trimming removed 0 bases from V and 5 bases from J, with 13 bases in between. The CDR3 extends over 15 amino acids. Germline-derived CDR1 and CDR2 are SGHTA and FQGNSA. The CDR3 loop is CASSLAGPRGETQYF. The CDR3 DNA follows: TGTGCCAGCAGCTTAGCCGGGCCCCGCGGGGAGACCCAGTACTTC.

CDR3 protein: CASRAANYGYTF. CDR3 nucleotides: TGTGCCAGCAGGGCGGCTAACTATGGCTACACCTTC. V is TRBV19 and J is TRBJ1-2; D perhaps matches TRBD1 (5 bases). Germline values: CDR1 LNHDA, CDR2 SQIVND (reference sequence). With 9 bases removed from V and 0 bases from J, the gap between germline ends came to 8 bases. The CDR3 contains 12 residues. Full variable domain (outside the CDR3, taken from reference TRBV19 and TRBJ1-2): DGGITQSPKYLFRKEGQNVTLSCEQNLNHDAMYWYRQDPGQGLRLIYYSQIVNDFQKGDIAEGYSVSREKKESFPLTVTSAQKNPTAFYLCASRAANYGYTFGSGTRLTVV.

The rearrangement joins TRBV19 to TRBJ2-1; a possible D gene is TRBD1 (6 bases). This CDR3 has 16 residues. CDR1 and CDR2 (germline): LNHDA, SQIVND (reference sequence). V was shortened by 7 bases and J by 7 bases, with 23 bases between the two germline ends. The CDR3 nucleotides read TGTGCCAGTAATCAAGGGACACCCTCTTTCAGGAATGAGCAGTTCTTC. It codes for CASNQGTPSFRNEQFF.

The chain joins TRBV7-8 to TRBJ1-4; no reliable D call. From germline, CDR1 is SGHVS and CDR2 FQNEAQ. V was trimmed by 5 bases and J by 6 bases, leaving 16 bases between them. This CDR3 region has 15 residues. The CDR3 is CASSQSLVKYEKLFF. The CDR3 region has the DNA TGTGCCAGCAGCCAATCGTTAGTGAAGTATGAAAAACTGTTTTTT.

This chain's CDR3 is CASSRESGGAFF. In nucleotides, the CDR3 is TGTGCCAGCAGCCGTGAGTCGGGGGGGGCTTTCTTT. This sequence joins TRBV7-2 and TRBJ1-1; possible D gene TRBD1, 5 bases. Trimming pared 5 bases from V and 11 bases from J, leaving 15 bases between. The CDR3 extends over 12 amino acids. Germline loops: CDR1 SGHTA, CDR2 FQGNSA.

The gene calls are TRBV5-1 and TRBJ2-5, with 9 positions matching TRBD2. V shed 4 bases, J shed 3 bases, and the junction held 10 bases outside the gene matches. CDR3 size: 16 residues. Germline V gives CDR1 SGHRS, CDR2 YFSETQ. CDR3 protein: CASSLDRTSAEETQYF. CDR3 in DNA: TGCGCCAGCAGCCTGGATCGGACTAGCGCCGAAGAGACCCAGTACTTC.

This rearrangement joins TRBV11-2 to TRBJ1-1; the D gene is possibly TRBD1 (5 bases). Germline CDR1 is SGHAT and CDR2 is FQNNGV. The germline V and J ends were trimmed by 10 bases and 4 bases, with 22 bases remaining between them. CDR3 length: 15 residues. For the CDR3, the DNA is TGTGCCACCTGGAAAGGGGCAGATGGGTTCACTGAAGCTTTCTTT. Protein product: CATWKGADGFTEAFF.

The chain employs TRBV5-4 and TRBJ1-2; the D gene is possibly TRBD1 (5 bases). The CDR3 is 14 amino acids. Trimming removed 2 bases at V and 7 bases at J, with 15 bases between. CDR1 SGHNT and CDR2 YYREEE come from the germline V gene (reference sequence). CDR3 residues: CASSLVGREGGYTF. The DNA for the CDR3 is TGTGCCAGCAGCTTAGTGGGCAGGGAGGGTGGCTACACCTTC.

The rearrangement uses TRBV5-1 and TRBJ2-1; 9 bases align to TRBD2. After removal of 0 bases from V and 4 bases from J, the junction contained 11 bases not matched to a gene. CDR1 SGHRS and CDR2 YFSETQ come from the germline V gene. This CDR3 region has 18 residues. As DNA, the CDR3 is TGCGCCAGCAGCTTGGATACCCAGGCTAGCGGGAAATACAATGAGCAGTTCTTC. Amino acids: CASSLDTQASGKYNEQFF.

The rearrangement links TRBV7-2 to TRBJ1-5; perhaps TRBD1 as D (6 bases). This CDR3 is 15 amino acids long. V lost 5 bases to trimming and J lost 3 bases, with 14 bases between them. Germline V gene lookup returns CDR1 SGHTA and CDR2 FQGNSA. In DNA form, the CDR3 reads TGTGCCAGCAGCCACGGACAGTTAATCAATCAGCCCCAGCATTTT. As protein: CASSHGQLINQPQHF.

The V gene is TRBV9, the J gene TRBJ2-2, with D maybe TRBD1 (6 bases). The CDR3 runs to 15 residues. Trimming pared 0 bases from V and 7 bases from J, leaving 13 bases between. Germline lookup yields CDR1 SGDLS and CDR2 YYNGEE. The CDR3 nucleotides read TGTGCCAGCAGCGTAGGAGGAACAGGGATCGGGGAGCTGTTTTTT. It encodes CASSVGGTGIGELFF.

This rearrangement joins TRBV7-2 to TRBJ1-2, with D hard to call. Germline V gene data show CDR1 as SGHTA and CDR2 as FQGNSA. V gave up 1 base and J gave up 5 bases, with 8 bases separating them. The CDR3 spans 13 residues. DNA of the CDR3: TGTGCCAGCAGCTTAGTGACTAGTTATGGCTACACCTTC. It translates to CASSLVTSYGYTF.

V is TRBV5-1 and J is TRBJ2-3; D is unresolved. The ends were cut back, 9 bases at V and 2 bases at J, with 13 bases in the middle. The CDR3 has 13 residues. From germline, CDR1 is SGHRS and CDR2 YFSETQ. The CDR3 sequence: CATQATNTDTQYF. CDR3 bases: TGCGCCACGCAGGCCACAAACACAGATACGCAGTATTTT.

The CDR3 DNA is TGTGCCACCAGCAGGTACGGGACAGGGGGCCGAGAGACCCAGTACTTC. Protein product: CATSRYGTGGRETQYF. The chain is built from TRBV15 and TRBJ2-5; 12 bases agree with TRBD1. CDR1 is LNHNV and CDR2 is YYDKDF in the germline V gene (reference sequence). V was clipped by 3 bases and J by 4 bases; unmatched bases: 6. The CDR3 contains 16 residues.

The gene calls are TRBV29-1 and TRBJ1-3; perhaps TRBD1 as D (6 bases). The CDR3 has 14 residues. Germline V CDR1 and CDR2: SQVTM, ANQGSEA. The V gene lost 3 bases and the J gene lost 2 bases, with 11 bases spanning the gap. The CDR3 sequence: CSVEPTGTGNTIYF. CDR3 coding DNA: TGCAGCGTTGAGCCTACAGGGACTGGAAACACCATATATTTT.

The chain has TRBV7-9 and TRBJ2-3; maybe TRBD2 (5 bases). This CDR3 contains 12 residues. The germline V and J ends were trimmed by 5 bases and 11 bases, with 14 bases remaining between them. Per the germline V gene, CDR1 is SEHNR and CDR2 is FQNEAQ (reference sequence). CDR3 protein: CASSPHSLGQYF. The CDR3 DNA reads TGTGCCAGCAGCCCCCACTCACTAGGGCAGTATTTT.

The chain carries TRBV12-3 or TRBV12-4 and TRBJ1-4; 7 nucleotides line up with TRBD1. The CDR3 has 13 amino acids. The V and J ends lost 9 bases and 8 bases, in that order; junction bases with no gene match: 9. The CDR3 region has the DNA TGTGCCAGTTCGACAGGGAGTAGGGAAAAACTGTTTTTT. This sequence encodes CASSTGSREKLFF.

The J gene is TRBJ1-2, the V gene TRBV29-1, with D tentatively TRBD1 (6 bases). Deletions cut 2 bases from V and 4 bases from J, with 14 bases between. CDR3 size: 14 residues. The germline V gene has CDR1 SQVTM and CDR2 ANQGSEA. CDR3 region: CSVELGQLGYGYTF. The CDR3 coding sequence is TGCAGCGTTGAACTCGGACAGCTTGGCTATGGCTACACCTTC.

This clone was seen only once. This chain connects TRBV18 to TRBJ2-2; 12 nucleotides align to TRBD2. The CDR3 has 16 residues. Germline trimming cut 6 bases from V and 6 bases from J; bases unmatched to any gene: 8. Germline V gene data show CDR1 as KGHSH and CDR2 as LQKENI. CDR3 residues: CASSRRLAGEPGELFF. DNA of the CDR3: TGTGCCAGCTCTCGCAGACTAGCGGGGGAGCCCGGGGAGCTGTTTTTT. The full variable domain, completed using reference TRBV18 and TRBJ2-2, is NAGVMQNPRHLVRRRGQEARLRCSPMKGHSHVYWYRQLPEEGLKFMVYLQKENIIDESGMPKERFSAEFPKEGPSILRIQQVVRGDSAAYFCASSRRLAGEPGELFFGEGSRLTVL.

This chain links TRBV3-1 (or the pseudogene TRBV3-2) with TRBJ2-3, with a weak D call TRBD2 (7 bases). From germline, CDR1 is LGHDT and CDR2 YNNKEL (reference sequence). Between the trimmed V and J ends, which lost 5 bases and 4 bases, there was a span of 19 bases. The CDR3 spans 16 residues. The CDR3: CASSYLRGPPPDTQYF. The CDR3 DNA is TGTGCCAGCAGCTACCTGCGGGGGCCCCCCCCAGATACGCAGTATTTT.